This T cell receptor beta chain emerged from a study of T cells after yellow fever vaccination. Study information: Fractions of low cell number were prepared using SMART-Seq v4 Ultra Low Input.

Remarks on this clonotype: Its specificity is unknown.

Study outcomes and limitations: Booster sampling recovered most clones from primary vaccination (under 97% CD4, around 88% CD8).

V lost 5 bases and J lost 9, with 8 bases in between. CDR3 length equals 11 residues. The 5'RACE template-switching step produced TCR cDNA and added a universal primer site and UMIs. TCRdb reanalysed the 5' RACE reads using MiXCR and keeps one entry per CDR3 protein. The sample includes fewer than 500,000 distinct CDR3 sequences, 18% seen only once; the top ten take 15% to 20%. This TCR was recovered from a young man who received the YFV17D yellow fever vaccine. J is TRBJ2-1 and V is TRBV12-3 or TRBV12-4; D is perhaps TRBD2 (5 bases). Sequencing used PBMCs, obtained before the yellow fever booster vaccination. CDR3 amino acids: CASSGGSEQFF. The CDR3 DNA reads as TGTGCCAGCAGTGGAGGCAGTGAGCAGTTCTTC.